In its sample, the clone carrying this T cell receptor beta chain was seen once. The record originates from a study of T cells after posttransplantation cyclophosphamide. CDR1 is SGHRS and CDR2 is YFSETQ in the germline V gene. CDR3 size: 13 residues. The V end lost 4 bases, the J end lost 5 bases, and 10 bases lay between the germline ends. Method: immunoSEQ multiplex PCR; TCRdb's copy keeps in-frame clones and lacks some. The table includes fewer than 9,500 clones, more than 85% detected once. The sequencing input was CD4+ T cells sorted from blood. This receptor was taken from a woman in her 50s in good health and a related stem cell transplant donor. The J gene is TRBJ2-1, the V gene TRBV5-1, with TRBD2 as a possible D gene (6 bases). The CDR3 nucleotides read TGCGCCAGCAGCGCGGGACTCGACAATGAGCAGTTCTTC. Protein: CASSAGLDNEQFF. Combining the CDR3 with reference TRBV5-1 and TRBJ2-1 gives the whole variable domain KAGVTQTPRYLIKTRGQQVTLSCSPISGHRSVSWYQQTPGQGLQFLFEYFSETQRNKGNFPGRFSGRQFSNSRSEMNVSTLELGDSALYLCASSAGLDNEQFFGPGTRLTVL.